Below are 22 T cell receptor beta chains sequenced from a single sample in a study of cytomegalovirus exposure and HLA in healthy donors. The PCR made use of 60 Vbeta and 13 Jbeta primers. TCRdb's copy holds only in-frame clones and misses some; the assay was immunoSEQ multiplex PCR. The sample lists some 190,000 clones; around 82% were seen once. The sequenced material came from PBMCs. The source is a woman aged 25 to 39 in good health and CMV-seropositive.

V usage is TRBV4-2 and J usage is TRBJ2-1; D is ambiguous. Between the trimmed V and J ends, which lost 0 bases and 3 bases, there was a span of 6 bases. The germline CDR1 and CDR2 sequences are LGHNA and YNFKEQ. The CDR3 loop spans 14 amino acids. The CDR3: CASSQDQIYNEQFF. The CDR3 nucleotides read TGTGCCAGCAGCCAAGATCAGATCTACAATGAGCAGTTCTTC.

The CDR3, as DNA: TGTGCCAGCAGCTTATGGCAGGGGGCAATGGCGAACACTGAAGCTTTCTTT. This codes for CASSLWQGAMANTEAFF. The chain carries TRBV7-2 and TRBJ1-1; 8 bases are a match to TRBD1. This CDR3 has 17 residues. V shed 2 bases and J 1 base; nucleotides not matched to a gene: 9. In germline, CDR1 is SGHTA, CDR2 FQGNSA. Looking up the rest from reference TRBV7-2 and TRBJ1-1 gives the full variable domain: GAGVSQSPSNKVTEKGKDVELRCDPISGHTALYWYRQSLGQGLEFLIYFQGNSAPDKSGLPSDRFSAERTGGSVSTLTIQRTQQEDSAVYLCASSLWQGAMANTEAFFGQGTRLTVV.

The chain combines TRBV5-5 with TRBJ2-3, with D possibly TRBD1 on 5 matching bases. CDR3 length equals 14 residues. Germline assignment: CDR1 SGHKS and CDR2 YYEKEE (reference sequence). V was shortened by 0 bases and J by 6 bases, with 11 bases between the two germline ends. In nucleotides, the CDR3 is TGTGCCAGCAGCTTGGCCGGCAGGGCGGATACGCAGTATTTT. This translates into CASSLAGRADTQYF.

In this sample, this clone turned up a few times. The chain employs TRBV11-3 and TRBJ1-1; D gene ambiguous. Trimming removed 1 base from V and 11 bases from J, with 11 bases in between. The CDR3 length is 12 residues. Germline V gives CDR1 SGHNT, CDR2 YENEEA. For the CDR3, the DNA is TGTGCCAGCAGCTTAGGAGTAAGCCCGGCTTTCTTT. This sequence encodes CASSLGVSPAFF.

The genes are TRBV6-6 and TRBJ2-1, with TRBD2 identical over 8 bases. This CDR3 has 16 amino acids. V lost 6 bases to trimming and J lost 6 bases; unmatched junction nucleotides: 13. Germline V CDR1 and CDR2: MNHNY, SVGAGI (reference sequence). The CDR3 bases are TGTGCCAGCAGCACCATCTCGGGGGGGCCAGTCAATGAGCAGTTCTTC. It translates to CASSTISGGPVNEQFF.

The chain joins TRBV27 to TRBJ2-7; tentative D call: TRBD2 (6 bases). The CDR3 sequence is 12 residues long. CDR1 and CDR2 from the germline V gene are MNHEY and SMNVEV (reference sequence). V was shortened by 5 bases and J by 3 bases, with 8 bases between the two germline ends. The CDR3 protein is CASSPGGYEQYF. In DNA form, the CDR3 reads TGTGCCAGCAGTCCCGGGGGCTACGAGCAGTACTTC.

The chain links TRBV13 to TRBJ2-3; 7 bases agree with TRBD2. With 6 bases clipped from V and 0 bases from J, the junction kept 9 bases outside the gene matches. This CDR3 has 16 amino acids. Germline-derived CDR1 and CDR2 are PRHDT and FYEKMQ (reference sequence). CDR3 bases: TGTGCCAGCAGTAAAGCGGGGCCAGACAGCACAGATACGCAGTATTTT. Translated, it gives CASSKAGPDSTDTQYF.

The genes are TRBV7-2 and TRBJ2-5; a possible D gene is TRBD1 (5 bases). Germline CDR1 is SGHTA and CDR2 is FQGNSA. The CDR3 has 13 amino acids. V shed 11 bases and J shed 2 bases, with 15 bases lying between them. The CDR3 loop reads CADSPDGQETQYF. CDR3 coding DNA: TGTGCCGACAGCCCGGACGGACAAGAGACCCAGTACTTC.

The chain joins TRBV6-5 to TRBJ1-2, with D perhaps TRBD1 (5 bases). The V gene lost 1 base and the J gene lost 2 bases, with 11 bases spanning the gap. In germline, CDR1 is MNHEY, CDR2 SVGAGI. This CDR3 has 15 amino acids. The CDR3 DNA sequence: TGTGCCAGCAGTTACTGGCGGGGCGGGAACTATGGCTACACCTTC. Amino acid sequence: CASSYWRGGNYGYTF.

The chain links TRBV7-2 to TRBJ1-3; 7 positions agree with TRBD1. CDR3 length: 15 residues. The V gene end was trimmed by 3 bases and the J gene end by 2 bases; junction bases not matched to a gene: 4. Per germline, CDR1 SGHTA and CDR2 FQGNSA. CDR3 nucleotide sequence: TGTGCCAGCAGCTTTGAAGGGGGCCCTGGAAACACCATATATTTT. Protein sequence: CASSFEGGPGNTIYF. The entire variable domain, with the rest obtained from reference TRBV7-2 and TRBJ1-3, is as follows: GAGVSQSPSNKVTEKGKDVELRCDPISGHTALYWYRQSLGQGLEFLIYFQGNSAPDKSGLPSDRFSAERTGGSVSTLTIQRTQQEDSAVYLCASSFEGGPGNTIYFGEGSWLTVV.

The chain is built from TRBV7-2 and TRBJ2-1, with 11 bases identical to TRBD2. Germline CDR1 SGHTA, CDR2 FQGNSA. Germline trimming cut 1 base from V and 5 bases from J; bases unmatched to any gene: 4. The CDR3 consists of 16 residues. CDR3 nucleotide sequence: TGTGCCAGCAGCTTAGGCGGGACTAGCGGAAACAATGAGCAGTTCTTC. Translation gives CASSLGGTSGNNEQFF.

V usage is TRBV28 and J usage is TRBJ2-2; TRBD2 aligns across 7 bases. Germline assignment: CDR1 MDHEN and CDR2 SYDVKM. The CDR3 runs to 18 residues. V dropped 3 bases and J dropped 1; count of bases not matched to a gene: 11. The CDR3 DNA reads TGTGCCAGCAGTTTGGTGGGTAGCGGGTATCTGAACACCGGGGAGCTGTTTTTT. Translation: CASSLVGSGYLNTGELFF.

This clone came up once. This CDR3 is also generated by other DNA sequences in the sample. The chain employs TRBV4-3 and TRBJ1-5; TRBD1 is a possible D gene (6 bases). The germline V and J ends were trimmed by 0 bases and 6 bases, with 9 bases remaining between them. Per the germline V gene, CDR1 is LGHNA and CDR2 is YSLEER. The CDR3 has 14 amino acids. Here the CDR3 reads CASSQDPRGQPQHF. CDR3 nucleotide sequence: TGCGCCAGCAGCCAAGACCCCAGGGGTCAGCCCCAGCATTTT.

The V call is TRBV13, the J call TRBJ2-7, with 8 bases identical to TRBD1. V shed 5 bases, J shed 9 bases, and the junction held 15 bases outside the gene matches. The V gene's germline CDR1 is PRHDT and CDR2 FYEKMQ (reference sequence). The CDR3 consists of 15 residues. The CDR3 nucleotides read TGTGCCAGCAGCCAATGGGAGGACAGGGACCTGGGGCAGTACTTC. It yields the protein CASSQWEDRDLGQYF.

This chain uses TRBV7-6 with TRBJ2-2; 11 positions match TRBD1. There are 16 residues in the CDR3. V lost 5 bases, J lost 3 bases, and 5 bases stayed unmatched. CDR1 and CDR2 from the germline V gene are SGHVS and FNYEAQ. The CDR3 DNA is TGTGCCAGCAGCCCTGGGACAGGGGGGTACACCGGGGAGCTGTTTTTT. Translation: CASSPGTGGYTGELFF.

The CDR3 reads CASSPVLVETQYF. CDR3 DNA: TGTGCCAGCAGCCCAGTCTTGGTCGAGACCCAGTACTTC. V gene TRBV7-9 combines with J gene TRBJ2-5, with D unresolved. The CDR3 runs to 13 residues. Germline loops: CDR1 SEHNR, CDR2 FQNEAQ (reference sequence). Trimming cost V 5 bases and J 5 bases, with 12 bases left between them.

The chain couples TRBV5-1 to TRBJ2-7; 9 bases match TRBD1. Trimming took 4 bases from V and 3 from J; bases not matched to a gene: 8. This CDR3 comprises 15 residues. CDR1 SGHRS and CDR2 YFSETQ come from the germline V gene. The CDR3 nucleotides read TGCGCCAGCAGCCCCCAAGGACAGGGGAACTACGAGCAGTACTTC. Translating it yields CASSPQGQGNYEQYF. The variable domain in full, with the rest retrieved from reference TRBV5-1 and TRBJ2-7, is KAGVTQTPRYLIKTRGQQVTLSCSPISGHRSVSWYQQTPGQGLQFLFEYFSETQRNKGNFPGRFSGRQFSNSRSEMNVSTLELGDSALYLCASSPQGQGNYEQYFGPGTRLTVT.

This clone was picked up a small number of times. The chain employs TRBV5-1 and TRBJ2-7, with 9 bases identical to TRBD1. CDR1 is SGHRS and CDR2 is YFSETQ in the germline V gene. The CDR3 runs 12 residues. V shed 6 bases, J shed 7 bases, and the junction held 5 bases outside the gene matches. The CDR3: CASKQGAEEQYF. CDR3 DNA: TGCGCCAGCAAACAGGGGGCTGAAGAGCAGTACTTC. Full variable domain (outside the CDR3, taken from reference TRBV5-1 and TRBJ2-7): KAGVTQTPRYLIKTRGQQVTLSCSPISGHRSVSWYQQTPGQGLQFLFEYFSETQRNKGNFPGRFSGRQFSNSRSEMNVSTLELGDSALYLCASKQGAEEQYFGPGTRLTVT.

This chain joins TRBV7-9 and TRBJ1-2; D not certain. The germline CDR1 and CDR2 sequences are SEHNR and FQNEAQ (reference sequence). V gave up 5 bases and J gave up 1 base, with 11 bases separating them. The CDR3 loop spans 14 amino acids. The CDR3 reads CASSPSILNYGYTF. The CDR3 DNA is TGTGCCAGCAGCCCAAGCATCCTTAACTATGGCTACACCTTC.

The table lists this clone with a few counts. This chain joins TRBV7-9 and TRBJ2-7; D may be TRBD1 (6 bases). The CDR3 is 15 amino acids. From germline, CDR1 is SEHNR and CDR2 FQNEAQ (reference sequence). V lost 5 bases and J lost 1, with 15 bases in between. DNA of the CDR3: TGTGCCAGCAGCCCCGTGGGGGCTGGGTCCTACGAGCAGTACTTC. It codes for CASSPVGAGSYEQYF.

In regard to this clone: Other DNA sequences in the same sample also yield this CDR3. The DNA of the CDR3 is TGTGCCAGCAGCGTAGCGGTGCCAGATACGCAGTATTTT. It yields the protein CASSVAVPDTQYF. V gene TRBV9 combines with J gene TRBJ2-3, with unresolved D. Looked up from germline, CDR1 is SGDLS and CDR2 is YYNGEE. There are 13 residues in the CDR3. V lost 0 bases and J 4 bases, leaving 6 bases between the germline ends.

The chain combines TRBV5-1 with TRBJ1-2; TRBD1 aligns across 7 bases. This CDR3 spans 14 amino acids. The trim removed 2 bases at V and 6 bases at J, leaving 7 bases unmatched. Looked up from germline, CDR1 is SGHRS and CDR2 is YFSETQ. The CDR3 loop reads CASSFGQVGDGYTF. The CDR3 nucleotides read TGCGCCAGCAGCTTCGGACAGGTTGGCGATGGCTACACCTTC. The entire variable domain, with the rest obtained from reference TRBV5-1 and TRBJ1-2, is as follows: KAGVTQTPRYLIKTRGQQVTLSCSPISGHRSVSWYQQTPGQGLQFLFEYFSETQRNKGNFPGRFSGRQFSNSRSEMNVSTLELGDSALYLCASSFGQVGDGYTFGSGTRLTVV.